Listed here are 16 T cell receptor beta chains from one sample, sequenced in a study of shared clonotypes between healthy human individuals (TCRdb year 2020). Library method: the immunoSEQ multiplex PCR assay. Imported from immuneACCESS, the table was reduced by TCRdb to in-frame sequences with V and J called. These copies leave out some clones; in studies compared against another copy, an unresolved V gene accounts for under half, and the cause of the remainder is not known. This sample holds some 980,000 clones; around 80% were observed only once. The ten largest clones take up around 1.5% of the sample. Sample: memory CD4+ T cells sorted from blood. The label giving this sample's cell subset or site can be read as: CD45RA-negative fraction. The source is a man aged 18 to 30 in good health.

The CDR3 reads CASSIQGPTNYGYTF. The CDR3 DNA sequence: TGTGCCAGTAGTATTCAGGGGCCTACCAACTATGGCTACACCTTC. The genes are TRBV19 and TRBJ1-2, with D possibly TRBD1 on 6 matching bases. The germline V gene encodes CDR1 LNHDA and CDR2 SQIVND (reference sequence). The CDR3 has 15 amino acids. Between the trimmed V and J ends, which lost 3 bases and 2 bases, there was a span of 13 bases.

This clone was detected a few times. J is TRBJ2-3 and V is TRBV7-2, with D possibly being TRBD2 (6 bases). Trimming pared 4 bases from V and 2 bases from J, leaving 13 bases between. The CDR3 covers 15 residues. The V gene's germline CDR1 is SGHTA and CDR2 FQGNSA. This CDR3 reads CASSWPGSSTDTQYF. The DNA of the CDR3 is TGTGCCAGCAGCTGGCCCGGGAGCTCCACAGATACGCAGTATTTT. Full variable domain (outside the CDR3, taken from reference TRBV7-2 and TRBJ2-3): GAGVSQSPSNKVTEKGKDVELRCDPISGHTALYWYRQSLGQGLEFLIYFQGNSAPDKSGLPSDRFSAERTGGSVSTLTIQRTQQEDSAVYLCASSWPGSSTDTQYFGPGTRLTVL.

The rearrangement joins TRBV7-9 to TRBJ1-2; D is undetermined. This CDR3 contains 12 residues. V was trimmed by 5 bases and J by 7 bases, leaving 11 bases between them. CDR1 and CDR2 from the germline V gene are SEHNR and FQNEAQ (reference sequence). The CDR3 coding sequence is TGTGCCAGCAGCCCCAGCGGCCCTGGCTACACCTTC. Residues: CASSPSGPGYTF.

The chain has TRBV19 and TRBJ2-5, with TRBD1 as a possible D gene (5 bases). This CDR3 has 16 residues. CDR1 is LNHDA, CDR2 SQIVND, per germline (reference sequence). Trimming took 7 bases from V and 0 from J, leaving 18 bases between them. The DNA for the CDR3 is TGTGCCAGTAAGGGTGTGGGAAGGGGTGACCAAGAGACCCAGTACTTC. Its translation is CASKGVGRGDQETQYF.

The J gene is TRBJ1-3, the V gene TRBV6-5, with D perhaps TRBD1 (5 bases). Germline assignment: CDR1 MNHEY and CDR2 SVGAGI. The CDR3 is made up of 15 amino acids. Trimming removed 7 bases from V and 0 bases from J, with 13 bases in between. Here the CDR3 reads CASKSGGVSGNTIYF. The CDR3 nucleotides read TGTGCCAGCAAATCGGGGGGAGTCTCTGGAAACACCATATATTTT.

This clone was seen just once. Different DNA sequences within this sample yield the same CDR3. This chain links TRBV11-3 with TRBJ2-5, with D maybe TRBD2 (6 bases). V was pared by 1 base and J by 2 bases, with 11 bases between. Germline V lookup: CDR1 SGHNT, CDR2 YENEEA. The CDR3 totals 15 residues. The CDR3 sequence is CASSLGGAPQETQYF. In DNA form, the CDR3 reads TGTGCCAGCAGCTTAGGCGGGGCTCCTCAAGAGACCCAGTACTTC.

The CDR3 loop reads CASSYRTSGSADTQYF. The CDR3 DNA sequence: TGTGCCAGCAGTTATAGGACTAGCGGGAGTGCAGATACGCAGTATTTT. The chain recombines TRBV6-6 with TRBJ2-3, with 13 bases identical to TRBD2. The trim removed 3 bases at V and 4 bases at J, leaving 4 bases unmatched. CDR1 and CDR2 from the germline V gene are MNHNY and SVGAGI (reference sequence). CDR3 length: 16 amino acids.

The CDR3: CASRSTQGSYGYTF. Written as DNA, the CDR3 is TGTGCCAGCAGGAGTACCCAGGGGAGCTATGGCTACACCTTC. The chain has TRBV6-5 and TRBJ1-2, with D possibly TRBD1 on 6 matching bases. Per germline, CDR1 MNHEY and CDR2 SVGAGI. Trimming stripped 6 bases from V and 4 bases from J, with 15 bases between. The CDR3 is made up of 14 amino acids.

The rearrangement links TRBV5-1 to TRBJ1-5, with D maybe TRBD1 (6 bases). CDR3 length: 14 amino acids. Germline V gene data show CDR1 as SGHRS and CDR2 as YFSETQ. Trimming stripped 1 base from V and 5 bases from J, with 10 bases between. CDR3 bases: TGCGCCAGCAGCTTGAATCCAGGGGATCAGCCCCAGCATTTT. Translated: CASSLNPGDQPQHF.

The chain links TRBV7-9 to TRBJ2-1; 11 positions match TRBD2. Germline V gives CDR1 SEHNR, CDR2 FQNEAQ (reference sequence). This CDR3 is 16 amino acids long. J was trimmed by 12 bases and V by 7 bases; bases with no gene match: 17. The CDR3 loop is CASIPYGASGGPGQFF. The CDR3 coding sequence is TGTGCCAGCATCCCGTACGGGGCTAGCGGGGGGCCCGGGCAGTTCTTC. Using reference TRBV7-9 and TRBJ2-1 for the parts outside the CDR3, the full variable domain is DTGVSQNPRHKITKRGQNVTFRCDPISEHNRLYWYRQTLGQGPEFLTYFQNEAQLEKSRLLSDRFSAERPKGSFSTLEIQRTEQGDSAMYLCASIPYGASGGPGQFFGPGTRLTVL.

A remark on this clone: Other DNA sequences within the sample encode an identical CDR3. The V call is TRBV5-1, the J call TRBJ2-5, with D perhaps being TRBD1 or TRBD2 (5 bases each). V was shortened by 2 bases and J by 1 base, with 15 bases between the two germline ends. This CDR3 has 16 residues. The germline V gene has CDR1 SGHRS and CDR2 YFSETQ. In DNA form, the CDR3 reads TGCGCCAGCAGCTTAGTGGGGGTCCGGGCCCAAGAGACCCAGTACTTC. It codes for CASSLVGVRAQETQYF.

V gene TRBV5-1 combines with J gene TRBJ1-1, with D possibly matching TRBD1 (5 bases). The CDR3 spans 19 residues. CDR1 SGHRS and CDR2 YFSETQ come from the germline V gene. V shed 0 bases and J shed 0 bases, with 21 bases lying between them. CDR3 loop: CASSLAKGTSGRMNTEAFF. CDR3 nucleotides: TGCGCCAGCAGCTTGGCCAAAGGGACCTCGGGACGGATGAACACTGAAGCTTTCTTT.

The chain carries TRBV29-1 and TRBJ2-5, with 7 bases identical to TRBD1. The CDR3 length is 11 residues. Germline assignment: CDR1 SQVTM and CDR2 ANQGSEA. The V gene end was trimmed by 7 bases and the J gene end by 5 bases; junction bases not matched to a gene: 4. The CDR3, as DNA: TGCAGCGCGGGACAGTCGGAGACCCAGTACTTC. Translated, it gives CSAGQSETQYF.

This chain links TRBV9 with TRBJ2-2; D is perhaps TRBD2 (6 bases). CDR3 length equals 18 residues. Trimming took 0 bases from V and 5 from J, leaving 20 bases between them. Germline CDR1 is SGDLS and CDR2 is YYNGEE. CDR3 sequence reads: CASSVEVGGFTRTGELFF. CDR3 sequence (DNA): TGTGCCAGCAGCGTAGAGGTTGGGGGGTTTACCCGGACCGGGGAGCTGTTTTTT. Based on the CDR3 plus reference TRBV9 and TRBJ2-2, the full variable domain is DSGVTQTPKHLITATGQRVTLRCSPRSGDLSVYWYQQSLDQGLQFLIQYYNGEERAKGNILERFSAQQFPDLHSELNLSSLELGDSALYFCASSVEVGGFTRTGELFFGEGSRLTVL.

The gene calls are TRBV27 and TRBJ2-2; D gene unclear. The CDR3 is made up of 13 amino acids. The V gene's germline CDR1 is MNHEY and CDR2 SMNVEV (reference sequence). V shed 1 base and J shed 5 bases, with 5 bases lying between them. CDR3 in amino acids: CASSLLGTGELFF. The CDR3, as DNA: TGTGCCAGCAGTTTATTAGGTACCGGGGAGCTGTTTTTT.

J is TRBJ2-3 and V is TRBV9; D ambiguous. V was pared by 4 bases and J by 6 bases, with 12 bases between. Germline values: CDR1 SGDLS, CDR2 YYNGEE. The CDR3 contains 13 residues. CDR3 nucleotides: TGTGCCAGCAGCCCCCAACCGGCCGATACGCAGTATTTT. It yields the protein CASSPQPADTQYF.